These 21 T cell receptor beta chains share one sample of origin, sequenced in a study of blood T cell repertoires in COVID-19. Clones were sequenced by immunoSEQ multiplex PCR, and TCRdb holds only the in-frame ones, with some missing. The table includes under 40,000 clones, about 92% detected once. The sequencing sample was made of peripheral blood. Receptors originate from a male donor with active COVID-19.

This chain uses TRBV5-1 with TRBJ2-2; D possibly corresponds to TRBD2 (5 bases). The CDR3 length is 16 residues. The V gene lost 0 bases and the J gene lost 5 bases, with 14 bases spanning the gap. Germline CDR1 SGHRS, CDR2 YFSETQ. The CDR3 DNA reads TGCGCCAGCAGCTTGGGATTGGTCGGGGTTACCGGGGAGCTGTTTTTT. This encodes CASSLGLVGVTGELFF.

The sample holds a few counts of this clone. This chain links TRBV7-3 with TRBJ2-1; possible D gene TRBD1, 5 bases. The germline V and J ends were trimmed by 2 bases and 5 bases, with 10 bases remaining between them. CDR1 and CDR2 (germline): SGHTA, FQGTGA. The CDR3 totals 14 residues. The CDR3: CASSLGQGHNEQFF. DNA for the CDR3: TGTGCCAGCAGCTTAGGGCAGGGCCACAATGAGCAGTTCTTC.

The rearrangement joins TRBV9 to TRBJ1-3; D ambiguous. Trimming took 3 bases from V and 0 from J, leaving 16 bases between them. Per germline, CDR1 SGDLS and CDR2 YYNGEE. The CDR3 consists of 17 residues. The CDR3 DNA sequence: TGTGCCAGCAGCGATATCCGGACGGGGTTCTCTGGAAACACCATATATTTT. Protein: CASSDIRTGFSGNTIYF.

V and J are TRBV3-1 (or the pseudogene TRBV3-2) and TRBJ2-5; D might be TRBD2 (6 bases). The CDR3 extends over 15 amino acids. The germline CDR1 and CDR2 sequences are LGHDT and YNNKEL (reference sequence). Trimming pared 5 bases from V and 1 base from J, leaving 14 bases between. CDR3 sequence reads: CASSEASATQETQYF. The CDR3 DNA reads TGTGCCAGCAGCGAGGCTAGCGCCACCCAAGAGACCCAGTACTTC.

This clone appeared once. The gene calls are TRBV5-1 and TRBJ2-1, with TRBD1 identical over 9 bases. CDR1 and CDR2 from the germline V gene are SGHRS and YFSETQ. The CDR3 runs 15 residues. The V segment lost 4 bases and the J segment 4 bases; nucleotides outside the gene matches: 6. The CDR3 spells CASSRDRVEYNEQFF. DNA of the CDR3: TGCGCCAGCAGCCGGGACAGGGTAGAGTACAATGAGCAGTTCTTC.

The chain links TRBV14 to TRBJ2-3; 10 bases fit TRBD2. In germline, CDR1 is SGHDN, CDR2 FVKESK. V dropped 8 bases and J dropped 0; count of bases not matched to a gene: 11. The CDR3 has 17 residues. CDR3 loop: CASSPFSGGGSTDTQYF. For the CDR3, the DNA is TGTGCCAGCTCCCCATTCAGCGGGGGGGGAAGCACAGATACGCAGTATTTT.

This CDR3 is CASSTANQPQHF. The CDR3 DNA sequence: TGTGCCAGCAGTACTGCGAATCAGCCCCAGCATTTT. The gene calls are TRBV6-5 and TRBJ1-5; no clear D gene. This CDR3 has 12 amino acids. Germline CDR1 reads MNHEY; CDR2 reads SVGAGI. Trimming left V 5 bases short and J 4 bases short, with 6 bases between.

V and J are TRBV6-2 or TRBV6-3 and TRBJ1-3; TRBD1 matches 10 bases. Per the germline V gene, CDR1 is MNHEY and CDR2 is SVGEGT. V lost 5 bases to trimming and J lost 3 bases; unmatched junction nucleotides: 4. The CDR3 is 15 residues long. The CDR3 loop is CASSVWDRGGNTIYF. CDR3 coding DNA: TGTGCCAGCAGTGTCTGGGACAGGGGTGGAAACACCATATATTTT.

The chain combines TRBV24-1 with TRBJ2-5; 8 bases align to TRBD2. The germline CDR1 and CDR2 sequences are KGHDR and SFDVKD. CDR3 length: 14 residues. V lost 9 bases, J lost 5 bases, and 10 bases stayed unmatched. In DNA form, the CDR3 reads TGTGCCACCGCCCCGGGAGGGATCGGGGAGACCCAGTACTTC. It yields the protein CATAPGGIGETQYF.

The chain uses TRBV7-3 and TRBJ1-1; no reliable D call. CDR1 and CDR2 from the germline V gene are SGHTA and FQGTGA. The V end lost 0 bases, the J end lost 8 bases, and 13 bases lay between the germline ends. The CDR3 length is 14 residues. CDR3 DNA sequence: TGTGCCAGCAGCTTAACCGGGATGGGCGGAGAAGCTTTCTTT. Its translation: CASSLTGMGGEAFF.

The chain carries TRBV11-2 and TRBJ2-2; 8 nucleotides match TRBD2. The trim removed 8 bases at V and 0 bases at J, leaving 5 bases unmatched. Germline values: CDR1 SGHAT, CDR2 FQNNGV. The CDR3 is 15 residues long. The CDR3 region has the DNA TGTGCCAGCGGCCCTAGCGGGTCGAACACCGGGGAGCTGTTTTTT. The encoded protein is CASGPSGSNTGELFF.

This clone was detected once. V gene TRBV7-2 combines with J gene TRBJ1-1, with 9 bases fitting TRBD1. CDR1 is SGHTA and CDR2 is FQGNSA in the germline V gene. Trimming cost V 0 bases and J 0 bases; bases outside gene matches: 11. The CDR3 is 19 amino acids. The CDR3 is CASSLAGRLDRGLNTEAFF. As DNA, the CDR3 is TGTGCCAGCAGCTTAGCGGGCCGGTTGGACAGGGGTTTGAACACTGAAGCTTTCTTT. Based on the CDR3 plus reference TRBV7-2 and TRBJ1-1, the full variable domain is GAGVSQSPSNKVTEKGKDVELRCDPISGHTALYWYRQSLGQGLEFLIYFQGNSAPDKSGLPSDRFSAERTGGSVSTLTIQRTQQEDSAVYLCASSLAGRLDRGLNTEAFFGQGTRLTVV.

The rearrangement links TRBV2 to TRBJ2-2, with D possibly being TRBD1 (6 bases). Trimming cost V 6 bases and J 3 bases, with 17 bases left between them. The CDR3 loop spans 16 amino acids. The germline gives CDR1 SNHLY, CDR2 FYNNEI. DNA of the CDR3: TGTGCCAGCAGGACGCCACAGGGCCTTGACACCGGGGAGCTGTTTTTT. Its translation: CASRTPQGLDTGELFF.

This chain uses TRBV3-1 (or the pseudogene TRBV3-2) with TRBJ1-2, with D perhaps matching TRBD1 (5 bases). This CDR3 is built from 17 residues. Trimming left V 4 bases short and J 3 bases short, with 21 bases between. Germline V lookup: CDR1 LGHDT, CDR2 YNNKEL (reference sequence). The CDR3 sequence is CASSPPPGTIGDYGYTF. The CDR3, as DNA: TGTGCCAGCAGCCCACCCCCGGGCACCATAGGGGACTATGGCTACACCTTC.

J is TRBJ2-5 and V is TRBV5-1, with D perhaps matching TRBD2 (5 bases). This CDR3 spans 15 amino acids. Trimming took 1 base from V and 2 from J, leaving 12 bases between them. Germline V lookup: CDR1 SGHRS, CDR2 YFSETQ. CDR3 region: CASSLMAGGQETQYF. The CDR3 DNA is TGCGCCAGCAGCTTGATGGCGGGTGGGCAAGAGACCCAGTACTTC.

The genes are TRBV7-9 and TRBJ2-7; the D gene is possibly TRBD1 (6 bases). CDR3 size: 15 residues. Trimming removed 2 bases from V and 0 bases from J, with 11 bases in between. Germline values: CDR1 SEHNR, CDR2 FQNEAQ (reference sequence). Here the CDR3 DNA reads TGTGCCAGCAGCTTATTCGACAGGTTCTCCTACGAGCAGTACTTC. Residues: CASSLFDRFSYEQYF.

Here the CDR3 reads CASSLAPLIQGANYGYTF. The CDR3 DNA reads TGTGCCAGCAGTTTGGCACCTTTGATACAGGGAGCTAACTATGGCTACACCTTC. The gene calls are TRBV27 and TRBJ1-2; D might be TRBD1 (6 bases). The CDR3 has 18 amino acids. Germline V CDR1 and CDR2: MNHEY, SMNVEV (reference sequence). The germline V and J ends were trimmed by 3 bases and 0 bases, with 20 bases remaining between them.

The table lists this clone with a count of one. The chain employs TRBV5-5 and TRBJ1-2; D is perhaps TRBD1 (6 bases). The length of the CDR3 is 15 residues. The V gene's germline CDR1 is SGHKS and CDR2 YYEKEE (reference sequence). With 4 bases removed from V and 0 bases from J, the gap between germline ends came to 13 bases. In nucleotides, the CDR3 is TGTGCCAGCAGCCGGAGACAGGACGCTAACTATGGCTACACCTTC. Translating gives CASSRRQDANYGYTF.

The chain combines TRBV12-3 or TRBV12-4 with TRBJ1-2; TRBD1 matches 10 bases. The V gene end was trimmed by 5 bases and the J gene end by 7 bases; junction bases not matched to a gene: 4. CDR3 size: 13 residues. The CDR3 DNA is TGTGCCAGCAGTCGACAGGGGGCTCGTGGCTACACCTTC. The encoded protein is CASSRQGARGYTF.

V is TRBV6-5 and J is TRBJ1-6; D might be TRBD1 (5 bases). Germline V CDR1 and CDR2: MNHEY, SVGAGI. The ends were cut back, 0 bases at V and 8 bases at J, with 14 bases in the middle. CDR3 length: 16 amino acids. In nucleotides, the CDR3 is TGTGCCAGCAGTTACTCCCCGGGGGGAGGTTATTCACCCCTCCACTTT. Protein sequence: CASSYSPGGGYSPLHF.

The DNA of the CDR3 is TGTGCCAGTAGTATGGACACGCGTCCTAACTATGGCTACACCTTC. It yields the protein CASSMDTRPNYGYTF. V and J are TRBV19 and TRBJ1-2; perhaps TRBD1 as D (5 bases). This CDR3 has 15 residues. Germline lookup yields CDR1 LNHDA and CDR2 SQIVND (reference sequence). Trimming took off 3 bases at V and 0 bases at J, with 11 bases between the two ends.